The sequence of this T cell receptor beta chain was determined in a study of long-term antiretroviral therapy in people with HIV. With 5 bases removed from V and 2 bases from J, the gap between germline ends came to 12 bases. The germline CDR1 and CDR2 sequences are LNHDA and SQIVND (reference sequence). The CDR3 totals 15 residues. All donors provided no fewer than one pre-ART and no fewer than two post-ART PBMC samples. The study used samples holding about 1-10 million cryopreserved PBMC before DNA extraction. Investigators performed immunoSEQ version v3.0 at survey level. The protocol was immunoSEQ multiplex PCR, while the TCRdb copy is restricted to in-frame clones and leaves out a portion. The table includes roughly 40,000 clones, 94% detected once.

The TCR originated in a young man with HIV. The chain has TRBV19 and TRBJ1-4; D gene ambiguous. Sequencing was performed on unsorted PBMCs, taken 9.2 years after starting antiretroviral therapy. The DNA for the CDR3 is TGTGCCAGTAGTGCGGAGGACTTCACTAATGAAAAACTGTTTTTT. It yields the protein CASSAEDFTNEKLFF.